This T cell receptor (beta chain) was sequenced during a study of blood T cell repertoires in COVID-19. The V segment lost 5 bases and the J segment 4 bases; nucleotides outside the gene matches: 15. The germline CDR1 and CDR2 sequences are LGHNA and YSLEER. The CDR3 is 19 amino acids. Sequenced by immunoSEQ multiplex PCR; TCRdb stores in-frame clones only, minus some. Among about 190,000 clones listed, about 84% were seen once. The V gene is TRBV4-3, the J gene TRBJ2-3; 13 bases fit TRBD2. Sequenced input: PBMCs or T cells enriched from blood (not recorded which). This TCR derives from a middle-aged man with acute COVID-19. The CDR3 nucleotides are TGCGCCAGCAGCGTTTTCGGACTAGCGGGGGCCCCCGGGCCAGATACGCAGTATTTT. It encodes CASSVFGLAGAPGPDTQYF.